This T cell receptor beta chain appears in the sequencing data of a study of blood T cell repertoires in COVID-19. Generated by immunoSEQ multiplex PCR, the TCRdb table keeps only in-frame clones and is missing some. The sample yields around 400,000 clones, roughly 80% seen once. The CDR3 has 13 amino acids. Trimming pared 6 bases from V and 3 bases from J, leaving 12 bases between. The germline V gene encodes CDR1 SNHLY and CDR2 FYNNEI. This clone was recorded once. The sequence derives from a woman between 50 and 59 years old who had recovered from COVID-19. The rearrangement links TRBV2 to TRBJ2-7; D is perhaps TRBD1 (6 bases). Sequencing input: PBMCs or T cells enriched from blood (not recorded which). CDR3 bases: TGTGCCAGCAGCCGGACAGTTTACTACGAGCAGTACTTC. Protein sequence: CASSRTVYYEQYF.